Listed below are T cell receptor beta chains from one sample, sequenced in a study of blood T cell repertoires in COVID-19. Some clones are missing from TCRdb's copy, which holds only in-frame ones; the method was immunoSEQ multiplex PCR. The sample has over 250,000 clones, 87% seen once. The sample consisted of PBMCs or T cells enriched from blood (not recorded which). Receptor source: a woman under 40 who had recovered from COVID-19. The CDR3 runs from the conserved cysteine through the conserved F or W. Each record gives: J gene, D gene, clone size, V gene, CDR3 DNA, CDR3 protein. D genes are given only for firm matches. Rows give clone size only sometimes, using once, few, many, or a class for an expanded clone.

TRBJ1-2	NA	NA	TRBV4-1	TGCGCCAGCAGCCAAGACTGGGGAGGTGCGGGCTACACCTTC	CASSQDWGGAGYTF
TRBJ2-7	TRBD2	NA	TRBV6-2/TRBV6-3	TGTGCCAGCAGTTTCCAACCCGGGGGGGTGGACATCTACGAGCAGTACTTC	CASSFQPGGVDIYEQYF
TRBJ1-2	TRBD1	NA	TRBV19	TGTGCCAGTAGTATACCGGCAGGGGGGTTCTATGGCTACACCTTC	CASSIPAGGFYGYTF
TRBJ2-2	TRBD2	NA	TRBV27	TGTGCCAGCAGTCCTAGCGGGGGGGCGTACGGGGAGCTGTTTTTT	CASSPSGGAYGELFF
TRBJ1-1	NA	NA	TRBV10-3	TGTGCCATCAGTCTTATCCGGGGGGGCAATGTAAGAAACACTGAAGCTTTCTTT	CAISLIRGGNVRNTEAFF
TRBJ1-1	NA	NA	TRBV4-1	TGCGCCAGCAGCCAAATCGCTCTGGGCGGGATGCCTGAAGCTTTCTTT	CASSQIALGGMPEAFF
TRBJ2-1	NA	few	TRBV4-3	TGCGCCAGCAGCCTCTTCTCGGGGGTGGATGAGCAGTTCTTC	CASSLFSGVDEQFF
TRBJ1-4	NA	NA	TRBV20-1	TGCAGTGCTAGTGCCAGCCTACTAGAAAAACTGTTTTTT	CSASASLLEKLFF
TRBJ1-1	TRBD1	NA	TRBV2	TGTGCCAGCAGTGGCAGGGGGCTGTGGACTGAAGCTTTCTTT	CASSGRGLWTEAFF
TRBJ1-2	NA	NA	TRBV2	TGTGCCAGCAGTGTGTTAGGGGGAAACTATGGCTACACCTTC	CASSVLGGNYGYTF
TRBJ1-4	NA	NA	TRBV11-2	TGTGCCAGCAGCGTGACAGTTAATGAAAAACTGTTTTTT	CASSVTVNEKLFF
TRBJ2-1	NA	NA	TRBV16	TGTGCCAGCAGCCAATCGGGCAGATACAATGAGCAGTTCTTC	CASSQSGRYNEQFF
TRBJ1-2	NA	NA	TRBV9	TGTGCCAGCAGCGTTTGGGAGGGCCGCTATGGCTACACCTTC	CASSVWEGRYGYTF
TRBJ1-5	TRBD1	NA	TRBV28	TGTGCCAGCAGTAGACAGGGTCGCCAACAGCCCCAGCATTTT	CASSRQGRQQPQHF
TRBJ1-3	NA	once	TRBV19	TGTGCCAGTAGTATCAAGCGGGGTTTCGGCAGGAGCTCTGGAAACACCATATATTTT	CASSIKRGFGRSSGNTIYF
TRBJ1-3	NA	NA	TRBV9	TGTGCCAGCAGCGTAGATCTGGGGACTTTGGGAAACACCATATATTTT	CASSVDLGTLGNTIYF
TRBJ1-5	TRBD1	NA	TRBV19	TGTGCCAGTAGTATAAATGGGGACAGGGGAAGGCAGCCCCAGCATTTT	CASSINGDRGRQPQHF
TRBJ1-1	TRBD1	NA	TRBV11-3	TGTGCCAGCAGCCGACAGGGCATGGACACTGAAGCTTTCTTT	CASSRQGMDTEAFF
TRBJ2-3	TRBD2	NA	TRBV2	TGTGCCAGCAGTGAAATGACTAGCGGGGGGGCTTATACGCAGTATTTT	CASSEMTSGGAYTQYF
TRBJ1-5	NA	NA	TRBV28	TGTGCCAGCAGCCTAATCTGGCAGCCCCAGCATTTT	CASSLIWQPQHF
TRBJ2-7	TRBD1	NA	TRBV30	TGTGCCTGGAGTGTACCTGGGGACAGAGGCTACGAGCAGTACTTC	CAWSVPGDRGYEQYF
TRBJ1-1	NA	NA	TRBV7-2	TGTGCTGAGCGGGAGGGGGGACCGAACACTGAAGCTTTCTTT	CAEREGGPNTEAFF
TRBJ1-5	NA	NA	TRBV5-1	TGCGCCAGCAGCTTGGGCAGTAGCAATCAGCCCCAGCATTTT	CASSLGSSNQPQHF
TRBJ2-7	NA	NA	TRBV6-5	TGTGCCAGCAGTAGAGACAGGAGCTCCTACGAGCAGTACTTC	CASSRDRSSYEQYF
TRBJ1-2	TRBD1	NA	TRBV5-5	TGTGCCAGCAGCCCAGGACAGGGACGGGCCTATGGCTACACCTTC	CASSPGQGRAYGYTF
TRBJ2-2	NA	NA	TRBV28	TGTGCCAGCAGTTTTTTCCAGGGAAACACCGGGGAGCTGTTTTTT	CASSFFQGNTGELFF
TRBJ1-1	TRBD1	few	TRBV6-5	TGTGCCAGCAGTTACCGGGACAGGGGGGCGTTTGAAGCTTTCTTT	CASSYRDRGAFEAFF
TRBJ1-4	TRBD1	NA	TRBV19	TGTGCCAGTGCCTCGACAGGGCGTAATGAAAAACTGTTTTTT	CASASTGRNEKLFF
TRBJ1-1	TRBD1	once	TRBV9	TGTGCCAGCAGCGCAGGGGGGCTTAACACTGAAGCTTTCTTT	CASSAGGLNTEAFF
TRBJ1-1	NA	NA	TRBV30	TGTGCCTGCCAGGGTAACCAGAACACTGAAGCTTTCTTT	CACQGNQNTEAFF
TRBJ2-1	NA	NA	TRBV9	TGTGCCAGCAGCGTGGGGGGTACCTACAATGAGCAGTTCTTC	CASSVGGTYNEQFF
TRBJ1-1	TRBD1	few	TRBV28	TGTGCCAGCAGTTTTCGTTGGACAGGGCTAGGGAAGTGGGCTGACACTGAAGCTTTCTTT	CASSFRWTGLGKWADTEAFF
TRBJ2-1	NA	NA	TRBV29-1	TGCAGCGTTGAAGCTACGGGGGGCGACTACAATGAGCAGTTCTTC	CSVEATGGDYNEQFF
TRBJ2-1	TRBD1	NA	TRBV28	TGTGCCAGCAGACGGGACAGCCCGCTGGTCTTC	CASRRDSPLVF
TRBJ1-1	NA	once	TRBV2	TGTGCCAGCAGCCGAGGAGCGGAGAACACTGAAGCTTTCTTT	CASSRGAENTEAFF
TRBJ1-5	TRBD1	NA	TRBV28	TGTGCCAGCAGCACGACTAGGACAGGGGGGAATCAGCCCCAGCATTTT	CASSTTRTGGNQPQHF
TRBJ2-6	NA	NA	TRBV24-1	TGTGCCACCAGCCCCATAAGGGACTCCACCTCTGGGGCCAACGTCCTGACTTTC	CATSPIRDSTSGANVLTF
TRBJ2-5	TRBD2	NA	TRBV7-2	TGTGCCAGCAGCTTACTAGCGGGGGGGCCAGAGACCCAGTACTTC	CASSLLAGGPETQYF
TRBJ1-2	NA	NA	TRBV2	TGTGCCACCAAGACGGGGGGGTCTTCGGGTGGCTACACCTTC	CATKTGGSSGGYTF
TRBJ2-3	TRBD2	once	TRBV11-2	TGTGCCAGCAGCTTGCTAGCGGGGGGGGTAGATACGCAGTATTTT	CASSLLAGGVDTQYF
TRBJ2-1	NA	NA	TRBV10-3	TGTGCCATCTCGAAGGGACAAGCTCTATACAATGAGCAGTTCTTC	CAISKGQALYNEQFF
TRBJ2-6	NA	NA	TRBV7-2	TGTGCCAGCAGCGACTATACCTCCGGGGCCAACGTCCTGACTTTC	CASSDYTSGANVLTF
TRBJ2-3	NA	NA	TRBV6-1	TGTGCCAGCAGTGAAGGGCTCGGTGGGGCGGATACGCAGTATTTT	CASSEGLGGADTQYF
TRBJ2-1	TRBD2	NA	TRBV9	TGTGCCAGCACCCGACTAGCGGGGGGGTATGATGAGCAGTTCTTC	CASTRLAGGYDEQFF
TRBJ2-2	NA	many	TRBV11-1	TGTGCCAGCAGCCCAACCTTGGGGGAGGCCGGGGAGCTGTTTTTT	CASSPTLGEAGELFF
TRBJ2-5	NA	NA	TRBV4-1	TGCGCCAGCAGCCTCGGGTCAGGAGGACGGGAGACCCAGTACTTC	CASSLGSGGRETQYF
TRBJ1-6	NA	NA	TRBV28	TGTGCCAGCAGTTTATTTCGGGAAGGTAATTCACCCCTCCACTTT	CASSLFREGNSPLHF
TRBJ1-1	TRBD1	NA	TRBV5-1	TGCGCCAGCAGCTCAGCCCCAACAGGGGTTGAAGCTTTCTTT	CASSSAPTGVEAFF